These 12 T cell receptor beta chains share one sample of origin, sequenced in a study of blood T cell repertoires in COVID-19. Repertoires were generated with immunoSEQ multiplex PCR, while TCRdb's copy carries only in-frame clones and drops some. Found here are approximately 210,000 clones, just under 85% of them singletons; the top ten hold 7.5% to 8%. The sample consisted of peripheral blood. The receptors shown here come from a woman in her 50s with active or convalescent COVID-19.

This clone was found once. The CDR3 loop is CASSHGRGLGEKLFF. The DNA for the CDR3 is TGTGCCAGCAGCCATGGCAGAGGGTTAGGCGAAAAACTGTTTTTT. J is TRBJ1-4 and V is TRBV6-2 or TRBV6-3; D not resolved. In germline, CDR1 is MNHEY, CDR2 SVGEGT. V lost 6 bases and J 8 bases, leaving 19 bases between the germline ends. The CDR3 contains 15 residues.

The genes are TRBV27 and TRBJ2-1; D unresolved. Germline CDR1 and CDR2: MNHEY and SMNVEV (reference sequence). Trimming left V 0 bases short and J 3 bases short, with 6 bases between. The CDR3 is made up of 14 amino acids. CDR3 sequence: CASSLSVDYNEQFF. The CDR3 nucleotides read TGTGCCAGCAGTTTATCAGTAGACTACAATGAGCAGTTCTTC.

This clone turned up a few times. The CDR3 nucleotides read TGTGCCAGCTCACCCGGGGGGTCCCCCTCTGGAAACACCATATATTTT. This codes for CASSPGGSPSGNTIYF. The V call is TRBV18, the J call TRBJ1-3; possibly TRBD1 for D (5 bases). Trimming stripped 3 bases from V and 0 bases from J, with 12 bases between. Germline assignment: CDR1 KGHSH and CDR2 LQKENI. This CDR3 is 16 amino acids long.

The chain combines TRBV18 with TRBJ1-3, with D unresolved. Germline CDR1 KGHSH, CDR2 LQKENI. The CDR3 runs 15 residues. Trimming took 6 bases from V and 1 from J, leaving 13 bases between them. This CDR3 is CASSETGGSGNTIYF. As DNA, the CDR3 is TGTGCCAGCTCCGAAACGGGAGGGTCTGGAAACACCATATATTTT.

This clone was seen just once. The chain has TRBV30 and TRBJ1-5; tentatively, D is TRBD1 (5 bases). The CDR3 has 14 amino acids. Per germline, CDR1 GTSNPN and CDR2 SVGIG (reference sequence). Between the trimmed V and J ends, which lost 7 bases and 2 bases, there was a span of 15 bases. CDR3 in amino acids: CAFQGNGGNQPQHF. In nucleotides, the CDR3 is TGTGCCTTTCAGGGTAACGGAGGCAATCAGCCCCAGCATTTT.

The CDR3 region has the DNA TGTGCCAGCTCAACGACCGGGACAGAAGCTTTCTTT. This codes for CASSTTGTEAFF. This chain uses TRBV18 with TRBJ1-1; TRBD1 might be the D (6 bases). Trimming cost V 5 bases and J 8 bases, with 12 bases left between them. Germline V gives CDR1 KGHSH, CDR2 LQKENI. This CDR3 is built from 12 residues. Full variable domain (rest looked up from reference TRBV18 and TRBJ1-1): NAGVMQNPRHLVRRRGQEARLRCSPMKGHSHVYWYRQLPEEGLKFMVYLQKENIIDESGMPKERFSAEFPKEGPSILRIQQVVRGDSAAYFCASSTTGTEAFFGQGTRLTVV.

The chain has TRBV18 and TRBJ1-5; the match to TRBD1 covers 7 bases. Trimming at V came to 1 base and at J to 6 bases, leaving 6 bases not matched to a gene. The CDR3 totals 15 residues. Germline V gene lookup returns CDR1 KGHSH and CDR2 LQKENI. CDR3 region: CASSPLEGGVQPQHF. The DNA for the CDR3 is TGTGCCAGCTCACCACTCGAAGGGGGCGTTCAGCCCCAGCATTTT. The complete variable domain, with remaining parts taken from reference TRBV18 and TRBJ1-5, reads NAGVMQNPRHLVRRRGQEARLRCSPMKGHSHVYWYRQLPEEGLKFMVYLQKENIIDESGMPKERFSAEFPKEGPSILRIQQVVRGDSAAYFCASSPLEGGVQPQHFGDGTRLSIL.

The rearrangement joins TRBV19 to TRBJ2-7, with D unresolved. CDR3 length: 12 residues. The V gene's germline CDR1 is LNHDA and CDR2 SQIVND (reference sequence). V shed 5 bases and J shed 6 bases, with 11 bases lying between them. CDR3 DNA sequence: TGTGCCAGTAGTCCCTCGAGCGTCGAGCAGTACTTC. Translation: CASSPSSVEQYF.

The chain uses TRBV6-5 and TRBJ1-2, with D unclear. The CDR3 sequence is 15 residues long. V lost 8 bases to trimming and J lost 0 bases, with 16 bases between them. CDR1 is MNHEY and CDR2 is SVGAGI in the germline V gene. The CDR3 region is CASGVAASSNYGYTF. DNA of the CDR3: TGTGCCAGCGGAGTGGCAGCATCGTCTAACTATGGCTACACCTTC.

The chain employs TRBV28 and TRBJ1-5, with no clear D. The CDR3 consists of 16 residues. Germline lookup yields CDR1 MDHEN and CDR2 SYDVKM. V was shortened by 4 bases and J by 1 base, with 14 bases between the two germline ends. DNA for the CDR3: TGTGCCAGCAGTTCCCGTCCGTCCTTGAGCAATCAGCCCCAGCATTTT. Its protein is CASSSRPSLSNQPQHF.

This clone has a handful of counts. J is TRBJ1-2 and V is TRBV3-1 (or the pseudogene TRBV3-2); possible D gene TRBD1, 5 bases. The CDR3 has 14 residues. V was clipped by 4 bases and J by 8 bases, with 17 bases between them. CDR1 is LGHDT and CDR2 is YNNKEL in the germline V gene (reference sequence). The CDR3 here is CASSPNGGERGYTF. The CDR3 DNA reads as TGTGCCAGCAGCCCTAATGGGGGGGAGCGCGGCTACACCTTC.

This clone was seen repeatedly, ten times or more. The chain combines TRBV6-5 with TRBJ1-5; D not resolved. Trimming shortened V by 10 bases and J by 3 bases, and 7 bases separated the two germline ends. CDR1 is MNHEY and CDR2 is SVGAGI in the germline V gene. The CDR3 runs 11 residues. CDR3 region: CATQDNQPQHF. DNA for the CDR3: TGTGCCACCCAGGACAATCAGCCCCAGCATTTT.